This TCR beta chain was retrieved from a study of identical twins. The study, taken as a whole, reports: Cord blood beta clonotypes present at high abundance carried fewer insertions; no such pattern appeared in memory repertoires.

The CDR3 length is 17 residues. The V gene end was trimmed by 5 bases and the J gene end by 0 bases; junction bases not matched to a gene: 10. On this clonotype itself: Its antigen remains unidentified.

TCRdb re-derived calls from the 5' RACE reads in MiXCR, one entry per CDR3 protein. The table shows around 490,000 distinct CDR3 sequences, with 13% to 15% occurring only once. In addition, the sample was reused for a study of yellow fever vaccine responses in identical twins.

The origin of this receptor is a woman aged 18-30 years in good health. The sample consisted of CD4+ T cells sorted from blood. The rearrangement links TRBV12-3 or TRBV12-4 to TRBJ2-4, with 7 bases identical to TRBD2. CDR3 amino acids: CASSTQRGGVAKNIQYF. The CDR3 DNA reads TGTGCCAGCAGTACTCAGCGGGGAGGGGTAGCCAAAAACATTCAGTACTTC.